The rows below give T cell receptor beta chains drawn from one sample of a study of TIL therapy for anti-PD-1-resistant metastatic lung cancer. Sequenced by immunoSEQ multiplex PCR; TCRdb stores in-frame clones only, minus some. The table has 30,000 to 45,000 clones, over 70% seen once. The specimen comprised blood, sampled at baseline. Every receptor here comes from a person between 30 and 80 years old with non-small cell lung cancer. Each CDR3 is given with its conserved first and last residue. D genes are given only for firm matches. For some rows the clone size is stated as once, few or many, or as a class when expanded; others skip it.

>-|TRBV15|-|TRBJ2-5
TGTGCCACCCAAGTAGGACGGATTGCGGAGACCCAGTACTTC
CATQVGRIAETQYF
>TRBD2|TRBV5-5|-|TRBJ2-7
TGTGCCAGCAGTGAGGGACTAGCGGGAGGCTCCTACGAGCAGTACTTC
CASSEGLAGGSYEQYF
>-|TRBV30|-|TRBJ2-3
TGTGCCTGGAGTGTACGGACAGATACGCAGTATTTT
CAWSVRTDTQYF
>-|TRBV5-8|-|TRBJ2-7
TGTGCCAGCACCCAGGACTCCTTCTCCTACGAGCAGTACTTC
CASTQDSFSYEQYF
>-|TRBV5-1|once|TRBJ2-2
TGCGCCAGCAGCGATTATGGCAGACTCACCGGGGAGCTGTTTTTT
CASSDYGRLTGELFF
>-|TRBV27|-|TRBJ2-7
TGTGCCAGCGGCCCTGCAGCGACCTACGAGCAGTACTTC
CASGPAATYEQYF
>TRBD2|TRBV9|-|TRBJ2-2
TGTGCCAGCAGCGTTATCTCCAGCGGGGTCAACACCGGGGAGCTGTTTTTT
CASSVISSGVNTGELFF
>-|TRBV25-1|-|TRBJ1-2
TGTGCCAGCAGTGAAGGGGACCGGGACACTGATGGCTACACCTTC
CASSEGDRDTDGYTF
>TRBD1|TRBV7-3|few|TRBJ1-1
TGTGCCAGCAGCGTACCGGGACAGATGAACACTGAAGCTTTCTTT
CASSVPGQMNTEAFF
>-|TRBV4-2|few|TRBJ1-2
TGTGCCAGCAGCCAAGTAGCCGGGGGCTACACCTTC
CASSQVAGGYTF
>TRBD1|TRBV28|-|TRBJ2-7
TGTGCCAGCAGTGCTCCGGGACAGGGGGCCTACGAGCAGTACTTC
CASSAPGQGAYEQYF
>-|TRBV28|-|TRBJ1-2
TGTGCCAGCAGTTCGGGACTTAATTATGGCTACACCTTC
CASSSGLNYGYTF
>TRBD1|TRBV10-1|-|TRBJ1-5
TGCGCCAGCAGTGGGGTGGGACAGGGGGCTAATCAGCCCCAGCATTTT
CASSGVGQGANQPQHF
>-|TRBV19|-|TRBJ2-4
TGTGCCAGTAGTATATCAAGGGCAGGACCTCTAGCCAAAAACATTCAGTACTTC
CASSISRAGPLAKNIQYF
>TRBD2|TRBV6-6|-|TRBJ2-7
TGTGCCAGCAGTTCCTCGGGGGGGCACTACGAGCAGTACTTC
CASSSSGGHYEQYF
>-|TRBV4-2|once|TRBJ2-7
TGTGCCAGCAGCCAAGATCGGCAGGGCCTAACTTCCTACGAGCAGTACTTC
CASSQDRQGLTSYEQYF
>-|TRBV9|-|TRBJ2-2
TGTGCCAGCAGCGTAGGCGGGCCGTGGAATGGGGAGCTGTTTTTT
CASSVGGPWNGELFF
>TRBD2|TRBV7-2|-|TRBJ2-3
TGTGCCAGCAGCTCACAAAAACTAGCGGCTAGCACAGATACGCAGTATTTT
CASSSQKLAASTDTQYF
>TRBD1|TRBV6-1|-|TRBJ1-3
TGTGCCAGCAGACCAGGACAGGCTGGAAACACCATATATTTT
CASRPGQAGNTIYF
>-|TRBV7-9|-|TRBJ1-4
TGTGCCAGCAGCTTACAGCCAACTAATGAAAAACTGTTTTTT
CASSLQPTNEKLFF
>-|TRBV6-5|-|TRBJ2-7
TGTGCCAGCAGCTACCGGGACAACTACGAGCAGTACTTC
CASSYRDNYEQYF
>-|TRBV30|-|TRBJ1-1
TGTGCCTGGAATCGGGAGACTACTGAAGCTTTCTTT
CAWNRETTEAFF
>TRBD1|TRBV9|-|TRBJ1-5
TGTGCCAGCAGCCCCCAGGGGGGGGACCCCAATCAGCCCCAGCATTTT
CASSPQGGDPNQPQHF
>TRBD2|TRBV7-9|-|TRBJ2-3
TGTGCCAGCAGCATCTCGCGGGAGCCCACAGATACGCAGTATTTT
CASSISREPTDTQYF
>-|TRBV5-6|-|TRBJ1-5
TGTGCCAGCAGTTTAGGGGGGAGGCAGCCCCAGCATTTT
CASSLGGRQPQHF
>-|TRBV5-1|-|TRBJ1-6
TGCGCCAGCAGCCCGCAATGGGGGGATAATTCACCCCTCCACTTT
CASSPQWGDNSPLHF